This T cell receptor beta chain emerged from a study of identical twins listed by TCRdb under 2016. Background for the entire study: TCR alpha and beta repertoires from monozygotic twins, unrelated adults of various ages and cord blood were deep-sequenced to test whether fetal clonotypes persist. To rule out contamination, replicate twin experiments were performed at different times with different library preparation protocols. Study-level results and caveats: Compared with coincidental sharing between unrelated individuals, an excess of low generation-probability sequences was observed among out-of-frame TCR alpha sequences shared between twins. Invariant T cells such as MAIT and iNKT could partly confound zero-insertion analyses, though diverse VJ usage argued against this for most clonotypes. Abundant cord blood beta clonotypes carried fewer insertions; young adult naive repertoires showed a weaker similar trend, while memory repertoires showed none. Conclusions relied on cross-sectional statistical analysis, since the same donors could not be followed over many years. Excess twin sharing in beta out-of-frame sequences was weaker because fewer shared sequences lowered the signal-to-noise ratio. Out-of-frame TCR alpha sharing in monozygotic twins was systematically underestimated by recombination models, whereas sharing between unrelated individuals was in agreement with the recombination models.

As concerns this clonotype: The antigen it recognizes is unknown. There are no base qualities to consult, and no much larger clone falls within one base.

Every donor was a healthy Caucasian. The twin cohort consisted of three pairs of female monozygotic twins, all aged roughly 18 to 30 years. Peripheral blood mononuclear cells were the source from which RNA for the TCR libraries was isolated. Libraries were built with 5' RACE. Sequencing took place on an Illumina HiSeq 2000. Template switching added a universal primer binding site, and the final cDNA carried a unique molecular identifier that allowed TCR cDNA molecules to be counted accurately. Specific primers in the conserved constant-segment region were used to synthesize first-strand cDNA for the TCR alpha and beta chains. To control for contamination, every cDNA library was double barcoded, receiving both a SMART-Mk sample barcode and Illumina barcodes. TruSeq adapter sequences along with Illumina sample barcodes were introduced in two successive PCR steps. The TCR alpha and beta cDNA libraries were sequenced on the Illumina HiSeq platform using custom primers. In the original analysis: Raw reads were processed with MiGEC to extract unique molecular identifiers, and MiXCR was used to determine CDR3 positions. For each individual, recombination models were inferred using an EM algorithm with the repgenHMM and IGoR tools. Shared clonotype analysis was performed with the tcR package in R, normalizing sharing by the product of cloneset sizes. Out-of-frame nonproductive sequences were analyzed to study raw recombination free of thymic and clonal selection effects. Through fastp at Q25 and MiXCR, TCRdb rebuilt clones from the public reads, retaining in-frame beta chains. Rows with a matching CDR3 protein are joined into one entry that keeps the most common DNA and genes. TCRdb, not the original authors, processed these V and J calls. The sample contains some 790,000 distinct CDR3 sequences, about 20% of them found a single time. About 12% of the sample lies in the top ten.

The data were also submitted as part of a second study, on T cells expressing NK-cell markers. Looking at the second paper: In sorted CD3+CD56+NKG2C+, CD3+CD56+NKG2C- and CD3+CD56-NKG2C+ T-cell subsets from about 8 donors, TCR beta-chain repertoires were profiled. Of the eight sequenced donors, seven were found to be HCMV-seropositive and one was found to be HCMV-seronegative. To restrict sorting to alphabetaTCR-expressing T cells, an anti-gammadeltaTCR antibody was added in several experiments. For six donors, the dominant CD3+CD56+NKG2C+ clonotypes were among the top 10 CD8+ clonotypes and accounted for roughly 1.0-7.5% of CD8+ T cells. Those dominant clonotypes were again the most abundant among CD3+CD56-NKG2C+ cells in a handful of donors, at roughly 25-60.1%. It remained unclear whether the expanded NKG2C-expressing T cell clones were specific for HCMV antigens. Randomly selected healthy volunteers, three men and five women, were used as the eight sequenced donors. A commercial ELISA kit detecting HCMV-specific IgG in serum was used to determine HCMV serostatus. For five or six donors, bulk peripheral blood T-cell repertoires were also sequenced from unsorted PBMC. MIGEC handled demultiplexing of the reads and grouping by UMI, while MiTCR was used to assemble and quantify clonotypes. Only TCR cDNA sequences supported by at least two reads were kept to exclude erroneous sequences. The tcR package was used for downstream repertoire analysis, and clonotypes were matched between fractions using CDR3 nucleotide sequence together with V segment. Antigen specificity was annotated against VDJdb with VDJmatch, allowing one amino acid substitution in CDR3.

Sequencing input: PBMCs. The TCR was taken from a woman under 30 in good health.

DNA sequence: TGTGCCAGCAGCGTTACAGCATACACTGAAGCTTTCTTT. The encoded protein is CASSVTAYTEAFF. The chain employs TRBV9 and TRBJ1-1; confidence is insufficient to name the D gene. CDR3 length: 13 amino acids, cysteine to phenylalanine. CDR3 DNA only is kept here, 39 bases in frame from base 1. V is shortened by 2 bases, J by 3 bases, and the region joining them spans 8 bases. CDR1 and CDR2, looked up from the germline V gene, are SGDLS and YYNGEE. Here the CDR3 is joined to the reference TRBV9 and TRBJ1-1 genes, and the full variable domain is: DSGVTQTPKHLITATGQRVTLRCSPRSGDLSVYWYQQSLDQGLQFLIQYYNGEERAKGNILERFSAQQFPDLHSELNLSSLELGDSALYFCASSVTAYTEAFFGQGTRLTVV.